Shown below are 26 T cell receptor beta chains from a single sample sequenced in a study of blood T cell repertoires in COVID-19. Only in-frame clones appear in the TCRdb table, and some are missing; sequencing was by immunoSEQ multiplex PCR. The sample has about 200,000 clones; roughly 85% are singletons. The specimen was PBMCs or T cells enriched from blood (not recorded which). These receptors originate from a man aged 35 to 55 who had recovered from COVID-19.

This chain connects TRBV20-1 to TRBJ2-7, with D possibly TRBD2 on 6 matching bases. The CDR3 spans 14 residues. Looked up from germline, CDR1 is DFQATT and CDR2 is SNEGSKA (reference sequence). V lost 3 bases and J lost 1, with 13 bases in between. The CDR3: CSASVGGRSYEQYF. The CDR3 DNA is TGCAGTGCTAGTGTGGGAGGCCGGTCCTACGAGCAGTACTTC.

This chain joins TRBV5-3 and TRBJ2-7; 11 positions match TRBD2. TRBV5-3 has ORF status, its function being uncertain. The CDR3 consists of 19 residues. Trimming at V came to 4 bases and at J to 0 bases, leaving 15 bases not matched to a gene. As DNA, the CDR3 is TGTGCCAGAAGCCCGGCCGAGTCGGCTAGCGGGGGGAGCTCCTACGAGCAGTACTTC. It encodes CARSPAESASGGSSYEQYF.

The chain couples TRBV7-8 to TRBJ2-7; 9 bases fit TRBD1. V lost 7 bases, J lost 9 bases, and 13 bases stayed unmatched. Germline CDR1 SGHVS, CDR2 FQNEAQ. This CDR3 contains 14 residues. CDR3 sequence reads: CASKAGTGPFRQYF. The CDR3 region has the DNA TGTGCCAGCAAGGCCGGGACAGGGCCTTTCAGGCAGTACTTC. The full variable domain, in which reference TRBV7-8 and TRBJ2-7 provide the parts outside the CDR3, is GAGVSQSPRYKVAKRGQDVALRCDPISGHVSLFWYQQALGQGPEFLTYFQNEAQLDKSGLPSDRFFAERPEGSVSTLKIQRTQQEDSAVYLCASKAGTGPFRQYFGPGTRLTVT.

For this clone: Other DNA sequences within the sample encode an identical CDR3. The V call is TRBV28, the J call TRBJ2-7, with D uncertain. CDR1 is MDHEN, CDR2 SYDVKM, per germline. This CDR3 region has 13 residues. V lost 2 bases, J lost 5 bases, and 10 bases lay in between. The CDR3 protein is CASSLVQLNEQYF. The CDR3 DNA reads TGTGCCAGCAGTTTAGTACAGTTAAACGAGCAGTACTTC.

The genes are TRBV14 and TRBJ2-1; perhaps TRBD2 as D (6 bases). CDR3 size: 15 residues. Germline CDR1 and CDR2: SGHDN and FVKESK. Trimming left V 6 bases short and J 0 bases short, with 12 bases between. The CDR3 loop is CASRKSGPSYNEQFF. The CDR3 DNA reads as TGTGCCAGCAGGAAAAGCGGGCCCTCCTACAATGAGCAGTTCTTC.

Remarks on this clone: One end of the junction varies from germline; a read error may be responsible. The chain links TRBV7-7 to TRBJ2-3; TRBD1 aligns across 7 bases. The CDR3 has 14 residues. The germline V gene has CDR1 SSHAT and CDR2 FNYEAQ (reference sequence). CDR3 DNA: TGTGCTAGCAGCCCCACAGGGGGCACAGATACGCAGTATTTT. Amino acids: CASSPTGGTDTQYF.

The chain employs TRBV2 and TRBJ2-7; tentative D call: TRBD1 (5 bases). This CDR3 region has 14 residues. V shed 3 bases and J shed 2 bases, with 11 bases lying between them. The germline gives CDR1 SNHLY, CDR2 FYNNEI. The CDR3 DNA reads as TGTGCCAGCAGTGAGTCAGACAGAACCTACGAGCAGTACTTC. This encodes CASSESDRTYEQYF.

This chain joins TRBV3-1 (or the pseudogene TRBV3-2) and TRBJ1-3; possibly TRBD1 for D (6 bases). V lost 7 bases, J lost 3 bases, and 13 bases lay in between. CDR1 LGHDT and CDR2 YNNKEL come from the germline V gene (reference sequence). There are 14 residues in the CDR3. CDR3 DNA sequence: TGTGCCAGCAATGATCAGGGGCTTGGAAACACCATATATTTT. Protein: CASNDQGLGNTIYF.

The table lists this clone with a few counts. The gene calls are TRBV7-9 and TRBJ2-7; TRBD2 might be the D (7 bases). CDR3 length: 14 residues. V lost 7 bases and J 7 bases, leaving 20 bases between the germline ends. Germline V gives CDR1 SEHNR, CDR2 FQNEAQ (reference sequence). The CDR3 loop is CASTPRGLWEEQYF. CDR3 DNA: TGTGCCAGCACCCCGCGGGGGCTGTGGGAAGAGCAGTACTTC.

The chain uses TRBV12-3 or TRBV12-4 and TRBJ2-2; no definite D call. V dropped 7 bases and J dropped 8 bases, with 11 bases sitting between them. CDR3 length equals 12 residues. The chain's CDR3 is CASNINPGELFF. DNA for the CDR3: TGTGCCAGCAACATCAACCCGGGGGAGCTGTTTTTT.

This chain connects TRBV27 to TRBJ1-1, with D possibly matching TRBD1 (5 bases). CDR1 is MNHEY, CDR2 SMNVEV, per germline (reference sequence). Trimming took 2 bases from V and 4 from J, leaving 20 bases between them. The CDR3 has 17 residues. The CDR3 DNA reads as TGTGCCAGCAGTTTAGAGTTGAGACAGCAGAAGGGCACTGAAGCTTTCTTT. This encodes CASSLELRQQKGTEAFF.

In DNA form, the CDR3 reads TGTGCCAGCAGTTCTAGGCCCCGGTACGAGCAGTACTTC. Protein product: CASSSRPRYEQYF. The rearrangement uses TRBV27 and TRBJ2-7, with unresolved D. Germline CDR1 reads MNHEY; CDR2 reads SMNVEV (reference sequence). The CDR3 runs 13 residues. The germline V and J ends were trimmed by 4 bases and 4 bases, with 11 bases remaining between them.

The genes are TRBV7-3 and TRBJ2-5; D is possibly TRBD2 (5 bases). V lost 5 bases and J 4 bases, leaving 11 bases between the germline ends. Germline V lookup: CDR1 SGHTA, CDR2 FQGTGA. This CDR3 contains 13 residues. The CDR3: CASSEGNVETQYF. CDR3 nucleotide sequence: TGTGCCAGCAGCGAGGGAAACGTAGAGACCCAGTACTTC.

The rearrangement links TRBV5-1 to TRBJ2-2; TRBD1 agrees at 8 bases. This CDR3 is 15 amino acids long. The J segment lost 4 bases and the V segment lost 2 bases, leaving 4 bases of the junction unmatched. Germline V CDR1 and CDR2: SGHRS, YFSETQ. CDR3 region: CASSFRTGITGELFF. As DNA, the CDR3 is TGCGCCAGCAGCTTCCGGACAGGGATCACCGGGGAGCTGTTTTTT.

This chain links TRBV12-3 or TRBV12-4 with TRBJ1-5, with no clear D. CDR3 length equals 13 residues. Trimming left V 6 bases short and J 6 bases short, with 12 bases between. The CDR3 DNA sequence: TGTGCCAGCAGGGGGAGTGACGGTCAGCCCCAGCATTTT. Amino acid sequence: CASRGSDGQPQHF.

V usage is TRBV24-1 and J usage is TRBJ2-7; no reliable D call. V was cut by 5 bases and J by 2 bases, with 9 bases left in between. The V gene's germline CDR1 is KGHDR and CDR2 SFDVKD. CDR3 length: 13 residues. This chain's CDR3 is CATSGVQTYEQYF. The CDR3 coding sequence is TGTGCCACCAGTGGTGTACAGACCTACGAGCAGTACTTC.

The V and J genes are TRBV6-5 and TRBJ2-1; tentative D call: TRBD1 (5 bases). The germline gives CDR1 MNHEY, CDR2 SVGAGI. Trimming left V 1 base short and J 9 bases short, with 13 bases between. The CDR3 contains 14 residues. The DNA of the CDR3 is TGTGCCAGCAGTTACTTAGACACTCAGGGTGAGCAGTTCTTC. This sequence encodes CASSYLDTQGEQFF.

This rearrangement joins TRBV6-5 to TRBJ2-7, with 9 nucleotides matching TRBD1. This CDR3 has 14 amino acids. The V segment lost 2 bases and the J segment 5 bases; nucleotides outside the gene matches: 4. Germline CDR1 reads MNHEY; CDR2 reads SVGAGI. This CDR3 is CASSYNGQGHEQYF. The CDR3 coding sequence is TGTGCCAGCAGTTACAACGGACAGGGGCACGAGCAGTACTTC.

The chain recombines TRBV9 with TRBJ1-1, with D tentatively TRBD1 (6 bases). CDR3 length: 17 residues. Trimming pared 4 bases from V and 0 bases from J, leaving 19 bases between. Germline V gene lookup returns CDR1 SGDLS and CDR2 YYNGEE. In DNA form, the CDR3 reads TGTGCCAGCAGCCCGAGGGGGGGTCCTCTTGTGAACACTGAAGCTTTCTTT. Translation: CASSPRGGPLVNTEAFF. Filled out from reference TRBV9 and TRBJ1-1, the complete variable domain reads DSGVTQTPKHLITATGQRVTLRCSPRSGDLSVYWYQQSLDQGLQFLIQYYNGEERAKGNILERFSAQQFPDLHSELNLSSLELGDSALYFCASSPRGGPLVNTEAFFGQGTRLTVV.

This clone was seen a handful of times. The chain couples TRBV4-2 to TRBJ2-1, with 7 bases matching TRBD1. The CDR3 is made up of 14 amino acids. V shed 9 bases and J 1 base; nucleotides not matched to a gene: 6. The germline V gene has CDR1 LGHNA and CDR2 YNFKEQ. The CDR3 DNA reads TGTGCCAGTACAAACAGGGGTTCCTACAATGAGCAGTTCTTC. Translated, it gives CASTNRGSYNEQFF.

The rearrangement joins TRBV11-2 to TRBJ1-2; D gene unclear. The length of the CDR3 is 12 residues. The germline V gene encodes CDR1 SGHAT and CDR2 FQNNGV. V lost 5 bases and J 4 bases, leaving 8 bases between the germline ends. In nucleotides, the CDR3 is TGTGCCAGCAGCCCAGGCCCCTATGGCTACACCTTC. Amino acids: CASSPGPYGYTF.

This chain connects TRBV7-2 to TRBJ1-5; the match to TRBD1 covers 8 bases. The CDR3 is made up of 15 amino acids. CDR1 and CDR2 (germline): SGHTA, FQGNSA. V lost 7 bases, J lost 4 bases, and 9 bases stayed unmatched. The CDR3 nucleotides read TGTGCCAGCAATCTTCAGGGGGCAGGTAATCAGCCCCAGCATTTT. Its translation: CASNLQGAGNQPQHF.

CDR3: CASSVGGGGTGELFF. DNA of the CDR3: TGTGCCAGCAGCGTAGGAGGTGGCGGCACCGGGGAGCTGTTTTTT. The chain is built from TRBV9 and TRBJ2-2; D gene unclear. The CDR3 is made up of 15 amino acids. Between the trimmed V and J ends, which lost 0 bases and 4 bases, there was a span of 10 bases. CDR1 and CDR2 from the germline V gene are SGDLS and YYNGEE.

The chain carries TRBV4-1 and TRBJ1-4; the match to TRBD1 covers 8 bases. V lost 0 bases, J lost 14 bases, and 5 bases stayed unmatched. Germline V gene lookup returns CDR1 MGHRA and CDR2 YSYEKL. The length of the CDR3 is 13 residues. CDR3 DNA sequence: TGCGCCAGCAGCCAAGACAGGGGGCACCTCCTGTTTTTT. Translation: CASSQDRGHLLFF.

This clone was counted once. The gene calls are TRBV4-1 and TRBJ1-5, with TRBD1 matching over 8 bases. The junction had 1 base not matched to a gene; V was cut back by 2 bases and J by 1 base. The CDR3 is 15 residues long. The V gene's germline CDR1 is MGHRA and CDR2 YSYEKL. CDR3 bases: TGCGCCAGCAGCCAATGGACAGGGAGCAATCAGCCCCAGCATTTT. It yields the protein CASSQWTGSNQPQHF.

The chain links TRBV4-1 to TRBJ2-1; 14 bases map to TRBD2. Germline V gives CDR1 MGHRA, CDR2 YSYEKL. CDR3 length equals 16 residues. The V and J ends lost 1 base and 10 bases, in that order; junction bases with no gene match: 6. The CDR3 loop is CASSQVMGLAGAEQFF. CDR3 nucleotide sequence: TGCGCCAGCAGCCAAGTAATGGGACTAGCGGGAGCAGAGCAGTTCTTC.